The 14 T cell receptor beta chains in this list originate from one sample, sequenced in a study of cytomegalovirus exposure and HLA in healthy donors. PCR used 60 Vbeta primers and 13 Jbeta primers. Measured with immunoSEQ multiplex PCR; TCRdb has only the in-frame clones, and not every one. Its listing shows about 160,000 clones. What was sequenced was PBMCs. The receptors shown here come from a woman in her sixties in good health and CMV-seronegative.

The chain has TRBV7-9 and TRBJ2-7, with 8 bases lining up with TRBD1. V lost 4 bases, J lost 4 bases, and 6 bases stayed unmatched. The CDR3 is 14 residues long. The germline V gene encodes CDR1 SEHNR and CDR2 FQNEAQ (reference sequence). The DNA for the CDR3 is TGTGCCAGCAGCTCCAGGGGGCGCGGGTACGAGCAGTACTTC. It translates to CASSSRGRGYEQYF.

The chain employs TRBV7-6 and TRBJ2-3; D might be TRBD1 (5 bases). Germline lookup yields CDR1 SGHVS and CDR2 FNYEAQ. The CDR3 covers 13 residues. V gave up 0 bases and J gave up 8 bases, with 9 bases separating them. This chain's CDR3 is CASSLATELTQYF. DNA of the CDR3: TGTGCCAGCAGCTTAGCGACAGAACTTACGCAGTATTTT.

The gene calls are TRBV10-1 and TRBJ2-2, with D perhaps matching TRBD1 (6 bases). CDR1 WNHNN and CDR2 SYGVQD come from the germline V gene (reference sequence). CDR3 length: 14 amino acids. V lost 6 bases and J 1 base, leaving 9 bases between the germline ends. The chain's CDR3 is CASRPGQNTGELFF. The CDR3 nucleotides are TGCGCCAGCAGGCCGGGACAGAACACCGGGGAGCTGTTTTTT.

The chain carries TRBV7-9 and TRBJ1-2, with 8 bases lining up with TRBD1. This CDR3 is built from 13 residues. Germline trimming cut 5 bases from V and 8 bases from J; bases unmatched to any gene: 7. CDR1 SEHNR and CDR2 FQNEAQ come from the germline V gene (reference sequence). CDR3 nucleotide sequence: TGTGCCAGCAGCCGGACAGGGTCGCGAGGCTACACCTTC. Translation gives CASSRTGSRGYTF.

V is TRBV7-2 and J is TRBJ2-7, with 9 bases that match TRBD1. V gave up 5 bases and J gave up 4 bases; unmatched junction bases: 9. This CDR3 contains 15 residues. Germline loops: CDR1 SGHTA, CDR2 FQGNSA. The CDR3 DNA sequence: TGTGCCAGCAGCCTAATGACAGGGGGGAGGTACGAGCAGTACTTC. Protein: CASSLMTGGRYEQYF.

The genes are TRBV30 and TRBJ2-5; 10 bases are a match to TRBD2. The length of the CDR3 is 14 residues. Per germline, CDR1 GTSNPN and CDR2 SVGIG (reference sequence). V lost 8 bases, J lost 5 bases, and 11 bases stayed unmatched. CDR3 in amino acids: CAKGASGSRETQYF. Here the CDR3 DNA reads TGTGCCAAGGGGGCTAGCGGGAGTAGGGAGACCCAGTACTTC. Using reference TRBV30 and TRBJ2-5 for the parts outside the CDR3, the full variable domain is SQTIHQWPATLVQPVGSPLSLECTVEGTSNPNLYWYRQAAGRGLQLLFYSVGIGQISSEVPQNLSASRPQDRQFILSSKKLLLSDSGFYLCAKGASGSRETQYFGPGTRLLVL.

The chain has TRBV6-1 and TRBJ1-5, with TRBD1 matching over 10 bases. The V gene's germline CDR1 is MNHNS and CDR2 SASEGT. CDR3 length: 16 amino acids. V shed 4 bases, J shed 5 bases, and the junction held 8 bases outside the gene matches. The CDR3, as DNA: TGTGCCAGCAGTGTGAGACGGGGGACAGGGGATCAGCCCCAGCATTTT. It encodes CASSVRRGTGDQPQHF.

CDR3 bases: TGTGCCAGCAGCTTATTCCCACAGGGACCCCGATTACCCACTGAAGCTTTCTTT. It codes for CASSLFPQGPRLPTEAFF. The V call is TRBV11-2, the J call TRBJ1-1, with D perhaps TRBD1 (6 bases). The CDR3 is 18 residues long. The V gene's germline CDR1 is SGHAT and CDR2 FQNNGV. Between the trimmed V and J ends, which lost 2 bases and 4 bases, there was a span of 23 bases.

The rearrangement links TRBV27 to TRBJ2-2, with 16 bases identical to TRBD2. The CDR3 is 20 amino acids. Germline CDR1 MNHEY, CDR2 SMNVEV (reference sequence). J was trimmed by 5 bases and V by 5 bases; bases with no gene match: 14. CDR3 amino acids: CASSGIIRGLAGGRTGELFF. The DNA of the CDR3 is TGTGCCAGCAGTGGGATTATAAGGGGACTAGCGGGGGGGCGAACCGGGGAGCTGTTTTTT.

The chain recombines TRBV5-1 with TRBJ2-5, with a possible D match to TRBD1 (5 bases). Germline CDR1 SGHRS, CDR2 YFSETQ. CDR3 size: 16 residues. V was pared by 0 bases and J by 1 base, with 13 bases between. Here the CDR3 reads CASSLAGRASQETQYF. CDR3 coding DNA: TGCGCCAGCAGCTTGGCTGGCAGGGCGTCCCAAGAGACCCAGTACTTC.

This chain uses TRBV19 with TRBJ2-7, with 8 bases that match TRBD1. The CDR3 consists of 13 residues. V lost 6 bases, J lost 9 bases, and 10 bases stayed unmatched. CDR1 and CDR2 from the germline V gene are LNHDA and SQIVND (reference sequence). The chain's CDR3 is CASRDRAAVGQYF. Here the CDR3 DNA reads TGTGCCAGTAGGGACAGGGCCGCTGTTGGGCAGTACTTC.

The rearrangement uses TRBV9 and TRBJ2-7; 10 bases are shared with TRBD1. The V gene's germline CDR1 is SGDLS and CDR2 YYNGEE. The CDR3 runs 15 residues. With 0 bases clipped from V and 2 bases from J, the junction kept 2 bases outside the gene matches. The CDR3 reads CASSVGGTGAYEQYF. The CDR3, as DNA: TGTGCCAGCAGCGTAGGGGGGACAGGGGCCTACGAGCAGTACTTC.

V gene TRBV6-6 combines with J gene TRBJ2-7, with 8 bases that match TRBD2. CDR3 size: 14 residues. Trimming took 5 bases from V and 0 from J; bases not matched to a gene: 3. CDR1 and CDR2 (germline): MNHNY, SVGAGI (reference sequence). Here the CDR3 reads CASSQTSVSYEQYF. CDR3 sequence (DNA): TGTGCCAGCAGTCAGACTAGCGTCTCCTACGAGCAGTACTTC.

J is TRBJ2-6 and V is TRBV7-3; 9 positions agree with TRBD1. The CDR3 loop spans 17 amino acids. Germline V gene data show CDR1 as SGHTA and CDR2 as FQGTGA. Trimming at V came to 5 bases and at J to 0 bases, leaving 5 bases not matched to a gene. CDR3 region: CASSHTGGASGANVLTF. As DNA, the CDR3 is TGTGCCAGCAGCCATACAGGGGGCGCCTCTGGGGCCAACGTCCTGACTTTC.